This T cell receptor beta chain was found in a study of T-cell memory formation after mild COVID-19. Study-level results: Memory from before infection featured some responding clones, which suggests cross-reactive memory joined. Of the contracting clones, CD4+ ones lay mainly in CM and EM, and CD8+ ones in EMRA.

The CDR3 spans 19 residues. V lost 2 bases and J lost 0, with 24 bases in between. CDR1 SGHKS and CDR2 YYEKEE come from the germline V gene (reference sequence). In regard to this clonotype: Its antigen is still unknown.

TCRdb independently ran MiXCR on the 5' RACE reads; one entry per CDR3 protein. This table has hundreds of thousands of distinct CDR3 sequences, around 16% appearing once. Sequenced material: PBMCs or a T cell subset sorted from them (not recorded which). The receptor's source is an adult woman who had mild COVID-19 (a few samples of this study predate the infection). Cell type and time point are not known. This sequence joins TRBV5-5 and TRBJ2-7; tentatively, D is TRBD2 (7 bases). CDR3 protein: CASSLGGAPSLVGSYEQYF. The CDR3 coding sequence is TGTGCCAGCAGCTTAGGGGGGGCTCCCTCCTTGGTGGGCTCCTACGAGCAGTACTTC. The complete variable domain, with remaining parts taken from reference TRBV5-5 and TRBJ2-7, reads DAGVTQSPTHLIKTRGQQVTLRCSPISGHKSVSWYQQVLGQGPQFIFQYYEKEERGRGNFPDRFSARQFPNYSSELNVNALLLGDSALYLCASSLGGAPSLVGSYEQYFGPGTRLTVT.